The source of this TCR beta chain is a study of blood T cell repertoires in COVID-19. Study-level background: Acute and convalescent COVID-19 specimens originated in the United States, Italy and Spain. PBMCs, B-cell-depleted T cells, or T cells provided the cDNA or gDNA that made up the material.

Per the authors' pipeline: Scientists estimated how many nucleated cells there were by amplifying reference gene primers. Profiling relied on immunoSEQ multiplex PCR, and the TCRdb table lists in-frame clones only, not all of them. V and J calls and clone size are given by that table; D and trimming were obtained from the DNA. Altogether about 100,000 clones are present, 85% to 90% being singletons, with the ten largest covering more than 4.5%. Trimming took off 8 bases at V and 2 bases at J, with 15 bases between the two ends. This CDR3 is built from 15 residues. Per the germline V gene, CDR1 is MDHEN and CDR2 is SYDVKM.

This chain joins TRBV28 and TRBJ2-2; D is possibly TRBD1 (5 bases). The sequenced material came from peripheral blood. The sequence derives from a human donor in a cohort sampled during active COVID-19. CDR3 sequence: CASRKGMGNTGELFF. Written as DNA, the CDR3 is TGTGCCAGCCGGAAGGGGATGGGAAACACCGGGGAGCTGTTTTTT.